This is a list of T cell receptor beta chains from one sample in a study of T cell responses to AZD1222 COVID-19 vaccine. Generated by immunoSEQ multiplex PCR, the TCRdb table keeps only in-frame clones and is missing some. Of 80,000 to 90,000 clones in the sample, 92% are singletons; the top ten hold 5% to 6.5%. Sample: peripheral blood, taken on day 0 of AZD1222 vaccination. The receptors derive from an adult in good health. Both conserved end residues are trimmed from each CDR3. The order of the fields is V gene, J gene, CDR3 protein.

TRBV2	TRBJ2-5	ASTTLLGLAGGETQY
TRBV4-2	TRBJ2-2	ASSHSTGELF
TRBV4-1	TRBJ2-7	ASSQAGAGSAYEQY
TRBV3-1/TRBV3-2	TRBJ2-5	ASRPLGRQETQY
TRBV7-2	TRBJ1-1	ASSLTLTEAF
TRBV6-5	TRBJ1-1	ASSYSPATIEAF
TRBV5-1	TRBJ2-5	ASRSGEKETQY
TRBV19	TRBJ1-5	ASSISRGRGLYSNQPQH
TRBV5-4	TRBJ2-3	ASSLLLGGPVSDTQY
TRBV14	TRBJ2-2	ASSQVSGRPNTGELF
TRBV30	TRBJ2-2	AWSQQRWGRTTLAGELF
TRBV6-5	TRBJ2-3	ASSWGPSGEQDTQY
TRBV6-5	TRBJ1-1	ASRKGQMNTEAF
TRBV6-5	TRBJ2-2	ASSYEQANTGELF
TRBV3-1/TRBV3-2	TRBJ1-2	ASSQRTLDGYT
TRBV9	TRBJ2-1	ASSVTASGRAGNEQF
TRBV15	TRBJ2-1	ATSPGLAANEQF
TRBV6-2/TRBV6-3	TRBJ2-1	ASSYIRAREQF
TRBV27	TRBJ2-2	ASKFQGAAGELF
TRBV7-3	TRBJ2-2	ASSKDRTNTGELF
TRBV5-1	TRBJ2-6	ASSRDRAGANVLT
TRBV15	TRBJ2-5	ATSRKSEGETQY
TRBV6-5	TRBJ1-5	ASSYGGQGTQPQH
TRBV24-1	TRBJ1-1	ATSDLGGTAF